One and the same sample provided the 27 T cell receptor beta chains below, sequenced in a study of beta chain features in type 1 diabetes. Their antigens are not known. Study-wide results and limits: Type 1 diabetes patients had moderately but significantly shorter TCRB CDR3s in all four CD4+ subsets.

Isolated RNA was reverse transcribed in full, so expressed TCRB transcripts were sequenced. The assay was immunoSEQ multiplex PCR, and TCRdb's table has in-frame clones only and misses some. Altogether 250,000 to 300,000 clones are present, 14% being singletons, with the ten largest covering 0.017%. The sample taken for sequencing was naive CD4+ T cells from blood. The source of these receptors is a man aged 30-40 years with type 1 diabetes.

This clone was counted only a few times. The rearrangement joins TRBV18 to TRBJ2-2, with TRBD1 matching over 7 bases. Unmatched junction bases numbered 11, after V lost 1 base and J lost 3 bases. The germline CDR1 and CDR2 sequences are KGHSH and LQKENI. This CDR3 region has 18 residues. CDR3 in amino acids: CASSPRNIGTVYTGELFF. The DNA of the CDR3 is TGTGCCAGCTCACCACGGAATATTGGGACAGTTTACACCGGGGAGCTGTTTTTT. Filled out from reference TRBV18 and TRBJ2-2, the complete variable domain reads NAGVMQNPRHLVRRRGQEARLRCSPMKGHSHVYWYRQLPEEGLKFMVYLQKENIIDESGMPKERFSAEFPKEGPSILRIQQVVRGDSAAYFCASSPRNIGTVYTGELFFGEGSRLTVL.

This sequence joins TRBV4-2 and TRBJ2-5; 8 nucleotides align to TRBD2. This CDR3 region has 15 residues. V lost 0 bases and J lost 5; bases outside the gene matches: 5. Per germline, CDR1 LGHNA and CDR2 YNFKEQ. The CDR3, as DNA: TGTGCCAGCAGCCAAGAGAGGACTAGCTTGGAGACCCAGTACTTC. Translation: CASSQERTSLETQYF.

With respect to this clone: This sample also contains other DNA sequences that code for the same CDR3. V is TRBV18 and J is TRBJ2-6; D not certain. Trimming removed 2 bases at V and 0 bases at J, with 5 bases between. The germline CDR1 and CDR2 sequences are KGHSH and LQKENI. There are 15 residues in the CDR3. This CDR3 is CASSPTSSGANVLTF. DNA of the CDR3: TGTGCCAGCTCACCAACGAGCTCTGGGGCCAACGTCCTGACTTTC.

This clone has more than one count but fewer than ten. The gene calls are TRBV30 and TRBJ1-5; D possibly corresponds to TRBD1 (5 bases). Germline CDR1 reads GTSNPN; CDR2 reads SVGIG (reference sequence). The ends were cut back, 0 bases at V and 6 bases at J, with 12 bases in the middle. The CDR3 runs 14 residues. CDR3 nucleotides: TGTGCCTGGAGTGTTCCCGGGGGTGTTCAGCCCCAGCATTTT. As protein: CAWSVPGGVQPQHF.

This clone was detected a few times. J is TRBJ2-1 and V is TRBV30, with D perhaps matching TRBD1 (6 bases). Trimming left V 7 bases short and J 5 bases short, with 9 bases between. Per germline, CDR1 GTSNPN and CDR2 SVGIG (reference sequence). The CDR3 loop spans 11 amino acids. CDR3 region: CAFTGNNEQFF. In nucleotides, the CDR3 is TGTGCCTTTACAGGGAACAATGAGCAGTTCTTC.

The V gene is TRBV7-6, the J gene TRBJ1-3; weak D call: TRBD1 (6 bases). CDR3 size: 14 residues. Trimming took off 5 bases at V and 4 bases at J, with 12 bases between the two ends. Germline CDR1 and CDR2: SGHVS and FNYEAQ. The CDR3 bases are TGTGCCAGCAGCCAAGGACAGCCGGGAAACACCATATATTTT. This codes for CASSQGQPGNTIYF.

The chain is built from TRBV7-9 and TRBJ2-3; 15 positions match TRBD2. Germline-derived CDR1 and CDR2 are SEHNR and FQNEAQ (reference sequence). Germline trimming cut 3 bases from V and 5 bases from J; bases unmatched to any gene: 9. This CDR3 comprises 18 residues. CDR3 residues: CASSLDRTSGRAEDTQYF. The CDR3, as DNA: TGTGCCAGCAGCTTGGATAGGACTAGCGGGAGGGCCGAAGATACGCAGTATTTT. Full variable domain (remainder filled in from reference TRBV7-9 and TRBJ2-3): DTGVSQNPRHKITKRGQNVTFRCDPISEHNRLYWYRQTLGQGPEFLTYFQNEAQLEKSRLLSDRFSAERPKGSFSTLEIQRTEQGDSAMYLCASSLDRTSGRAEDTQYFGPGTRLTVL.

This chain connects TRBV7-9 to TRBJ2-2; no clear D. V was shortened by 5 bases and J by 2 bases, with 18 bases between the two germline ends. The CDR3 covers 17 residues. Looked up from germline, CDR1 is SEHNR and CDR2 is FQNEAQ (reference sequence). CDR3 bases: TGTGCCAGCAGCCCTACCGCCCAGCGCCCCAACACCGGGGAGCTGTTTTTT. Amino acids: CASSPTAQRPNTGELFF.

The CDR3 loop is CASGPLFSNQPQHF. CDR3 nucleotides: TGTGCCAGCGGGCCACTTTTTAGCAATCAGCCCCAGCATTTT. J is TRBJ1-5 and V is TRBV27; D uncertain. Deletions cut 8 bases from V and 0 bases from J, with 11 bases between. Germline V gene lookup returns CDR1 MNHEY and CDR2 SMNVEV (reference sequence). The CDR3 loop spans 14 amino acids.

The gene calls are TRBV6-5 and TRBJ2-7; 8 bases line up with TRBD2. The germline gives CDR1 MNHEY, CDR2 SVGAGI. The CDR3 has 16 amino acids. After removal of 0 bases from V and 2 bases from J, the junction contained 6 bases not matched to a gene. The CDR3, as DNA: TGTGCCAGCAGTTACTCGGGCGGGAGGCCACCCTACGAGCAGTACTTC. Its translation is CASSYSGGRPPYEQYF.

This sequence joins TRBV7-2 and TRBJ2-3, with 8 bases that match TRBD2. V was pared by 1 base and J by 5 bases, with 5 bases of the junction left unmatched. Germline CDR1 reads SGHTA; CDR2 reads FQGNSA. The CDR3 length is 15 residues. DNA of the CDR3: TGTGCCAGCAGCTTAGTGGTAGCGGGACTAGATACGCAGTATTTT. This translates into CASSLVVAGLDTQYF.

The chain couples TRBV27 to TRBJ2-5, with a possible D match to TRBD1 (6 bases). Trimming cost V 5 bases and J 5 bases, with 12 bases left between them. Germline V lookup: CDR1 MNHEY, CDR2 SMNVEV (reference sequence). The CDR3 spans 13 residues. This chain's CDR3 is CASSPRQGETQYF. CDR3 nucleotides: TGTGCCAGCAGTCCACGCCAGGGGGAGACCCAGTACTTC.

Only a few counts were recorded for this clone. The chain carries TRBV6-1 and TRBJ1-1; D remains unclear. CDR1 MNHNS and CDR2 SASEGT come from the germline V gene. The CDR3 is made up of 13 amino acids. V dropped 7 bases and J dropped 3 bases, with 12 bases sitting between them. CDR3 in amino acids: CASIAVPHTEAFF. DNA for the CDR3: TGTGCCAGCATCGCAGTGCCGCACACTGAAGCTTTCTTT.

This clone came up a few times. The chain recombines TRBV28 with TRBJ2-1; 7 nucleotides match TRBD1. CDR1 and CDR2 (germline): MDHEN, SYDVKM. V shed 8 bases and J 1 base; nucleotides not matched to a gene: 8. This CDR3 spans 15 amino acids. CDR3 sequence (DNA): TGTGCCAGCCTTACTGGGACAGCTTCCTACAATGAGCAGTTCTTC. It codes for CASLTGTASYNEQFF.

A single count supports this clone. The chain employs TRBV5-1 and TRBJ2-7; TRBD1 aligns across 9 bases. Unmatched junction bases numbered 5, after V lost 0 bases and J lost 7 bases. The CDR3 has 14 amino acids. Per the germline V gene, CDR1 is SGHRS and CDR2 is YFSETQ. The CDR3: CASSLGQGDREQYF. The CDR3 nucleotides are TGCGCCAGCAGCTTGGGACAGGGGGACCGGGAGCAGTACTTC.

There are a few counts of this clone. The chain is built from TRBV23-1 and TRBJ2-7; D may be TRBD1 (6 bases). TRBV23-1 is labeled an ORF, and its function is uncertain. This CDR3 has 15 residues. Trimming took 2 bases from V and 7 from J, leaving 18 bases between them. CDR3 coding DNA: TGCGCCAGCAGTCAAGAGGGCTCAGGGGTGCTGGAGCAGTACTTC. Amino acid sequence: CASSQEGSGVLEQYF.

The chain uses TRBV7-3 and TRBJ2-3, with 14 bases fitting TRBD2. CDR1 is SGHTA and CDR2 is FQGTGA in the germline V gene. The V and J ends lost 5 bases and 5 bases, in that order; junction bases with no gene match: 6. CDR3 length: 16 amino acids. The CDR3: CASSQGLAGGGDTQYF. The DNA for the CDR3 is TGTGCCAGCAGCCAAGGACTAGCGGGAGGAGGAGATACGCAGTATTTT.

This clone was recorded a few times. The chain couples TRBV9 to TRBJ2-6, with D unresolved. V dropped 0 bases and J dropped 1 base, with 11 bases sitting between them. Per germline, CDR1 SGDLS and CDR2 YYNGEE. The CDR3 extends over 17 amino acids. CDR3 in amino acids: CASSVVVGLSGANVLTF. The CDR3 DNA reads as TGTGCCAGCAGCGTAGTGGTGGGCCTTTCTGGGGCCAACGTCCTGACTTTC.

This clone showed up just a few times. V gene TRBV28 combines with J gene TRBJ2-7; D not certain. Trimming stripped 3 bases from V and 5 bases from J, with 11 bases between. This CDR3 region has 13 residues. CDR1 is MDHEN and CDR2 is SYDVKM in the germline V gene. In DNA, the CDR3 is TGTGCCAGCAGTTTCCAGCTTCGGGACGAGCAGTACTTC. It codes for CASSFQLRDEQYF.

The chain uses TRBV5-6 and TRBJ2-3; D is undetermined. V was clipped by 3 bases and J by 4 bases, with 6 bases between them. The CDR3 runs to 12 residues. Germline assignment: CDR1 SGHDT and CDR2 YYEEEE. In DNA form, the CDR3 reads TGTGCCAGCAGCTCTTCCCCAGATACGCAGTATTTT. Protein: CASSSSPDTQYF.

This clone occurred a few times. V usage is TRBV23-1 and J usage is TRBJ2-3; TRBD2 might be the D (6 bases). TRBV23-1 is an ORF, and what it does is uncertain. V lost 4 bases and J lost 0, with 23 bases in between. The CDR3 has 19 residues. For the CDR3, the DNA is TGCGCCAGCAGTCGTCCCCTCGGGTTAGCGGAGCCTAGCACAGATACGCAGTATTTT. It encodes CASSRPLGLAEPSTDTQYF.

V and J are TRBV5-4 and TRBJ1-1; D is possibly TRBD1 (5 bases). Trimming cost V 0 bases and J 1 base, with 10 bases left between them. Germline V gene lookup returns CDR1 SGHNT and CDR2 YYREEE (reference sequence). The CDR3 consists of 15 residues. CDR3 DNA: TGTGCCAGCAGCTTGGCCAAACAGGCGAACACTGAAGCTTTCTTT. Its protein is CASSLAKQANTEAFF. The full variable domain, rest sourced from reference TRBV5-4 and TRBJ1-1, is ETGVTQSPTHLIKTRGQQVTLRCSSQSGHNTVSWYQQALGQGPQFIFQYYREEENGRGNFPPRFSGLQFPNYSSELNVNALELDDSALYLCASSLAKQANTEAFFGQGTRLTVV.

V is TRBV7-9 and J is TRBJ2-5; perhaps TRBD1 as D (6 bases). This CDR3 is 15 amino acids long. The V gene's germline CDR1 is SEHNR and CDR2 FQNEAQ (reference sequence). Trimming took 5 bases from V and 5 from J, leaving 18 bases between them. This CDR3 reads CASSQDRGIRETQYF. The CDR3 nucleotides are TGTGCCAGCAGCCAAGATAGGGGGATCCGGGAGACCCAGTACTTC.

The rearrangement links TRBV18 to TRBJ2-2, with TRBD1 matching over 9 bases. Germline V gene lookup returns CDR1 KGHSH and CDR2 LQKENI. V was clipped by 6 bases and J by 0 bases; unmatched bases: 8. The CDR3 has 17 amino acids. The DNA for the CDR3 is TGTGCCAGCTCGCAAAACCGGGACAGGGCGAACACCGGGGAGCTGTTTTTT. Its protein product is CASSQNRDRANTGELFF.

The chain recombines TRBV19 with TRBJ1-5; D gene unclear. Per germline, CDR1 LNHDA and CDR2 SQIVND (reference sequence). This CDR3 is built from 15 residues. V shed 5 bases and J shed 4 bases, with 15 bases lying between them. CDR3 protein: CASSPLEVANQPQHF. DNA of the CDR3: TGTGCCAGTAGTCCGCTGGAGGTCGCAAATCAGCCCCAGCATTTT.

The CDR3 DNA reads as TGTGCCAGCAGTCCGTCGCCCGGGACAGGGGTCACTGAAGCTTTCTTT. It codes for CASSPSPGTGVTEAFF. This chain connects TRBV28 to TRBJ1-1; 10 nucleotides match TRBD1. Germline-derived CDR1 and CDR2 are MDHEN and SYDVKM. The CDR3 length is 16 residues. V shed 5 bases, J shed 4 bases, and the junction held 10 bases outside the gene matches.

This rearrangement joins TRBV21-1 to TRBJ2-7; TRBD2, the D gene given by the table, was not confirmed from the DNA. TRBV21-1 is described as a pseudogene. This CDR3 has 12 amino acids. CDR3 sequence (DNA): TGTGCCAGCAGCAAAGTACGGTACGAGCAGTACTTC. Protein: CASSKVRYEQYF.